This TCR beta chain comes out of a study of beta chain features in type 1 diabetes. TCRB transcripts that were expressed got sequenced, as all of the isolated RNA had been reverse transcribed. Sequencing used immunoSEQ multiplex PCR; TCRdb keeps in-frame clones, though not all of them. Among under 300,000 clones listed, 20% to 25% were seen once. The germline gives CDR1 SEHNR, CDR2 FQNEAQ (reference sequence). This CDR3 region has 16 residues. Trimming took 3 bases from V and 4 from J; bases not matched to a gene: 8. Overall study results and limits: Within each of all four CD4+ subsets, Type 1 diabetes patients had TCRB CDR3s that were moderately but significantly shorter.

For this clone: Its antigen is unidentified.

The sequence was collected from a woman aged 30 to 39 with type 1 diabetes. The specimen was naive CD4+ T cells from blood. The rearrangement links TRBV7-9 to TRBJ2-3; 9 bases are a match to TRBD2. For the CDR3, the DNA is TGTGCCAGCAGCTTTTATAGCGGGAGAAATTCAGATACGCAGTATTTT. Translation: CASSFYSGRNSDTQYF. The variable domain in full, with the rest retrieved from reference TRBV7-9 and TRBJ2-3, is DTGVSQNPRHKITKRGQNVTFRCDPISEHNRLYWYRQTLGQGPEFLTYFQNEAQLEKSRLLSDRFSAERPKGSFSTLEIQRTEQGDSAMYLCASSFYSGRNSDTQYFGPGTRLTVL.